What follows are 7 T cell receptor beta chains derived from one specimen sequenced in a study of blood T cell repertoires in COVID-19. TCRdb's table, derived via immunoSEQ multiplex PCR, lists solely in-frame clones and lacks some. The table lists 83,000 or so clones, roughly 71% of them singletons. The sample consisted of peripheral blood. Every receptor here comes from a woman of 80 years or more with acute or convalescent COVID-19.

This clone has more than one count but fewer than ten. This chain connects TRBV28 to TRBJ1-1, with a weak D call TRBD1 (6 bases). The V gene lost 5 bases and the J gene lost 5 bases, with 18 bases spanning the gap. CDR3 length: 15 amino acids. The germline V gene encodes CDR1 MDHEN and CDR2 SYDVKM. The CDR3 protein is CASSPLYDRGTEAFF. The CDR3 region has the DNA TGTGCCAGCAGTCCTCTCTACGATAGGGGGACTGAAGCTTTCTTT.

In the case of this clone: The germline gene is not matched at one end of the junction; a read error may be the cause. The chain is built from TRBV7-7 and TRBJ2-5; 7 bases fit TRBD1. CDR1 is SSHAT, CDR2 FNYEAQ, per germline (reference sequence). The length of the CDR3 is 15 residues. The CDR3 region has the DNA TGTGCTAGCAGCTTAGGGGTAGGGGGCGGCGAGACCCAGTACTTC. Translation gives CASSLGVGGGETQYF.

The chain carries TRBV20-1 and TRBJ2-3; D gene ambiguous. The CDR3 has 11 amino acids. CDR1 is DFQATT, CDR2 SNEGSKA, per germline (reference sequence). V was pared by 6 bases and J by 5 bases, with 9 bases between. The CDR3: CSAVSGDTQYF. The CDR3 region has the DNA TGCAGTGCCGTCTCGGGAGATACGCAGTATTTT.

The CDR3 nucleotides are TGTGCCAGCAGTTCCCCCTGGGCGGGCGAGAGGTACAATGAGCAGTTCTTC. It encodes CASSSPWAGERYNEQFF. The chain combines TRBV28 with TRBJ2-1; the D gene is possibly TRBD2 (5 bases). Trimming cost V 4 bases and J 4 bases, with 20 bases left between them. Germline V gene sequence: CDR1 MDHEN, CDR2 SYDVKM. The CDR3 runs 17 residues.

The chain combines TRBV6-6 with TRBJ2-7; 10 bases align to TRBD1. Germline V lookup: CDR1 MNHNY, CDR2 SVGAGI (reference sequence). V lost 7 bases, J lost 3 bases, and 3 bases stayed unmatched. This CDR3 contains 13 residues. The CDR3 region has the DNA TGTGCCAGCACCAGGACAGGGGGCTACGAGCAGTACTTC. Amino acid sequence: CASTRTGGYEQYF.

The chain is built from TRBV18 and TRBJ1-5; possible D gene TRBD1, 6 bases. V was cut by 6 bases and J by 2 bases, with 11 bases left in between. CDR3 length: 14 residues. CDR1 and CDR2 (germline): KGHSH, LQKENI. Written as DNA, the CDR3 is TGTGCCAGCTCGTCACAGGGAGGCAATCAGCCCCAGCATTTT. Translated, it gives CASSSQGGNQPQHF.

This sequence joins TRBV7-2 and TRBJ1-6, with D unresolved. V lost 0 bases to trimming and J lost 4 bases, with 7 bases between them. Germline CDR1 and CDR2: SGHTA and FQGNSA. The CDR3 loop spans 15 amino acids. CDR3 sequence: CASSLASPYNSPLHF. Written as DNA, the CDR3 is TGTGCCAGCAGCTTAGCGAGTCCTTATAATTCACCCCTCCACTTT.